This is a list of T cell receptor beta chains from one sample in a study of patients and donors after allogeneic stem cell transplantation. TCRdb re-analysed the RT-PCR reads in MiXCR, keeping a single row per CDR3 protein. The sample lists 160,000 or so distinct CDR3 sequences, about a quarter occurring once. Sequenced sample: blood, either unsorted or a sorted T cell fraction (not recorded which). All receptors derive from a human donor who was either an allogeneic HSCT recipient or a stem cell or donor lymphocyte infusion donor (not recorded which). It is not recorded whose cells these are; they may come from a transplant donor. CDR3s include the opening cysteine and the closing phenylalanine or tryptophan. A D gene is named only where the DNA matches it firmly. The listing skips clone size in some rows; elsewhere it reads once, few, many or a size class.

clone size | D gene | J gene | V gene | CDR3 protein | CDR3 DNA
few | NA | TRBJ2-3 | TRBV7-3 | CASSLSLGGTDTQYF | TGTGCCAGCAGCTTATCTCTGGGGGGCACAGATACGCAGTATTTT
NA | TRBD1 | TRBJ1-5 | TRBV4-3 | CASSQDRTGAQPQHF | TGCGCCAGCAGCCAAGACCGGACAGGGGCTCAGCCCCAGCATTTT
few | TRBD1 | TRBJ2-5 | TRBV29-1 | CSGGQVPRDGETQYF | TGCAGCGGGGGACAGGTCCCTCGGGATGGAGAGACCCAGTACTTC
few | NA | TRBJ2-7 | TRBV3-1 | CASSHGQAAEQYF | TGTGCCAGCAGCCATGGGCAGGCGGCCGAGCAGTACTTC
many | TRBD1 | TRBJ1-2 | TRBV5-1 | CASSLDRGNYGYTF | TGCGCCAGCAGCTTGGACAGGGGAAACTATGGCTACACCTTC
few | NA | TRBJ2-3 | TRBV2 | CASSELETGTDTQYF | TGTGCCAGCAGTGAACTAGAAACCGGGACAGATACGCAGTATTTT
few | NA | TRBJ1-1 | TRBV10-3 | CAISGVGGIFAFF | TGTGCCATCAGTGGCGTCGGTGGCATATTCGCTTTCTTT
few | TRBD1 | TRBJ2-1 | TRBV6-2/TRBV6-3 | CASSRGTGGTDEQFF | TGTGCCAGCAGCCGCGGGACAGGAGGTACCGATGAGCAGTTCTTC
NA | NA | TRBJ2-5 | TRBV11-2 | CASSRVPREKTQYF | TGTGCCAGCAGCCGGGTGCCCCGGGAAAAGACCCAGTACTTC
many | NA | TRBJ1-6 | TRBV20-1 | CSARVAGVTAPLHF | TGCAGTGCTAGAGTAGCGGGGGTAACGGCACCCCTCCACTTT